This T cell receptor (beta chain) was captured by sequencing in a study of cytomegalovirus exposure and HLA in healthy donors. Germline assignment: CDR1 MNHNY and CDR2 SVGAGI (reference sequence). The CDR3 sequence is 16 residues long. Trimming at V came to 7 bases and at J to 8 bases, leaving 15 bases not matched to a gene. The PCR employed 60 Vbeta primers together with 13 Jbeta primers. Libraries were prepared by immunoSEQ multiplex PCR; TCRdb keeps only in-frame clonotypes and omits some of them. Of about 180,000 clones in the sample, around 80% are singletons; the top ten hold roughly 0.76%. In its sample, this clone was seen once.

This receptor was taken from a woman in her thirties or forties in good health and CMV-seronegative. The chain is built from TRBV6-6 and TRBJ2-1, with 9 bases matching TRBD1. Material for sequencing was PBMCs. The CDR3 region is CASTALGQGFRDEQFF. DNA of the CDR3: TGTGCCAGCACCGCGCTGGGACAGGGATTTAGAGATGAGCAGTTCTTC.